This T cell receptor beta chain appears in the sequencing data of a study of shared clonotypes between healthy human individuals. Study-wide background: For every donor, three CD4 naive, three CD4 memory, two CD8 naive and one CD8 memory plates were used.

Trimming took 2 bases from V and 7 from J, leaving 17 bases between them. The CDR3 is made up of 15 amino acids. CDR1 and CDR2 (germline): GTSNPN, SVGIG (reference sequence). The assay was carried out at the deep level. The input for sorted-subset replicate PCRs was 200 ng DNA, about 30,000 T cell genomes. The repertoire was sequenced with immunoSEQ multiplex PCR; TCRdb's copy has only in-frame clones and lacks some. Among roughly 2.5 million clones listed, roughly nine tenths were seen once. Sequenced sample: naive CD4+ T cells sorted from blood. Noted subset: CD45RA+ positively selected. The receptor's source is a young man in good health. V usage is TRBV30 and J usage is TRBJ2-2; a possible D gene is TRBD1 (6 bases). The DNA for the CDR3 is TGTGCCTGGAGTAACAAAAAGGGACAACACGGGGAGCTGTTTTTT. This sequence encodes CAWSNKKGQHGELFF. Full variable domain (outside the CDR3, taken from reference TRBV30 and TRBJ2-2): SQTIHQWPATLVQPVGSPLSLECTVEGTSNPNLYWYRQAAGRGLQLLFYSVGIGQISSEVPQNLSASRPQDRQFILSSKKLLLSDSGFYLCAWSNKKGQHGELFFGEGSRLTVL.